This T cell receptor beta chain emerged from a study of T-cell memory formation after mild COVID-19. This clonotype was recorded a few times. Germline values: CDR1 SGHRS, CDR2 YFSETQ. V lost 2 bases and J lost 7; bases outside the gene matches: 6. The CDR3 consists of 13 residues. MiXCR was run by TCRdb on the 5' RACE reads, yielding one entry per CDR3 protein. The table shows hundreds of thousands of distinct CDR3 sequences, with roughly 21% occurring only once. The sequence was obtained from an adult woman who had mild COVID-19 (a few samples of this study predate the infection). Cell type and time point are not known. The gene calls are TRBV5-1 and TRBJ2-7; TRBD1 aligns across 7 bases. Sequencing used PBMCs or a T cell subset sorted from them (not recorded which). CDR3 coding DNA: TGCGCCAGCAGCTTTATGACAGGGTGGGAGCAGTACTTC. It codes for CASSFMTGWEQYF. Full variable domain (outside the CDR3, taken from reference TRBV5-1 and TRBJ2-7): KAGVTQTPRYLIKTRGQQVTLSCSPISGHRSVSWYQQTPGQGLQFLFEYFSETQRNKGNFPGRFSGRQFSNSRSEMNVSTLELGDSALYLCASSFMTGWEQYFGPGTRLTVT.